The rows below give T cell receptor beta chains drawn from one sample of a study of monozygotic twins with cystic fibrosis. TCRdb's table, derived via immunoSEQ multiplex PCR, lists solely in-frame clones and lacks some. The sample lists tens of thousands of clones, around nine tenths occurring once. The material sequenced was blood. The receptors originated from a boy aged 2-15 years with cystic fibrosis. Each CDR3 is given with its conserved first and last residue. A D gene is named only where the DNA matches it firmly. Rows give clone size only sometimes, using once, few, many, or a class for an expanded clone.

once | - | 15 | TRBJ1-1 | TRBV9 | TGTGCCAGCAGCGCCTCCCCGGGACCCCAAAGTGAAGCTTTCTTT | CASSASPGPQSEAFF
- | - | 15 | TRBJ2-5 | TRBV19 | TGTGCCAGTAGTATAAGAGGAGGGTACCAAGAGACCCAGTACTTC | CASSIRGGYQETQYF
- | - | 15 | TRBJ2-5 | TRBV13 | TGTGCCAGCAGCTTAGGTGGGGGCGATAAGGAGACCCAGTACTTC | CASSLGGGDKETQYF
- | - | 12 | TRBJ2-1 | TRBV6-5 | TGTGCCAGCGTAGGGGGTTACAATGAGCAGTTCTTC | CASVGGYNEQFF
- | - | 15 | TRBJ2-2 | TRBV13 | TGTGCCAGCAGCTTAGGGGGGCCTGGCACCGGGGAGCTGTTTTTT | CASSLGGPGTGELFF
- | TRBD2 | 16 | TRBJ2-7 | TRBV4-2 | TGTGCCAGCAGCCAGGACGGGACTAGCGGCTCCTACGAGCAGTACTTC | CASSQDGTSGSYEQYF
- | - | 12 | TRBJ1-1 | TRBV18 | TGTGCCAGCTCACCGCGGTGGGCTGAAGCTTTCTTT | CASSPRWAEAFF
- | - | 15 | TRBJ1-2 | TRBV6-5 | TGTGCCAGCAGTTACGCTCCGGCGCGAGACTATGGCTACACCTTC | CASSYAPARDYGYTF
few | - | 14 | TRBJ2-7 | TRBV7-9 | TGTGCCAGCAGCTTATCTTGGCTCGGAGGCGAGCAGTACTTC | CASSLSWLGGEQYF
- | - | 16 | TRBJ2-7 | TRBV7-2 | TGTGCCAGCAGCTCCGCGGTCACTGTGAGCTCCTACGAGCAGTACTTC | CASSSAVTVSSYEQYF
once | - | 12 | TRBJ1-2 | TRBV11-3 | TGTGCCAGCAGCAGGCAGCTCTATGGCTACACCTTC | CASSRQLYGYTF
- | - | 14 | TRBJ2-7 | TRBV19 | TGTGCCAGTAGTATAGATCTGGACACCTACGAGCAGTACTTC | CASSIDLDTYEQYF
- | - | 16 | TRBJ2-5 | TRBV27 | TGTGCCAGCAGTTTATCGTGGTCTGGTTCTTTGGTGACCCAGTACTTC | CASSLSWSGSLVTQYF
- | TRBD1 | 17 | TRBJ1-2 | TRBV4-2 | TGTGCCAGCAGCCATGGGCCCGGGACAGGACGAAACTATGGCTACACCTTC | CASSHGPGTGRNYGYTF
- | - | 13 | TRBJ2-1 | TRBV27 | TGTGCCAGCAGTTTATCGGCGGGGCATGAGCAGTTCTTC | CASSLSAGHEQFF
- | - | 15 | TRBJ1-1 | TRBV9 | TGTGCCAGCAGCGTCCCAGCTGGGATGAACACTGAAGCTTTCTTT | CASSVPAGMNTEAFF
- | - | 13 | TRBJ1-1 | TRBV19 | TGTGCCAGTAGTATGGCAGGGTTCACTGAAGCTTTCTTT | CASSMAGFTEAFF
once | TRBD1 | 14 | TRBJ1-2 | TRBV15 | TGTGCCACCAGCAGAGGACAGGGGGCGGATGGCTACACCTTC | CATSRGQGADGYTF
- | - | 17 | TRBJ1-1 | TRBV7-8 | TGTGCCAGCAGCCCTCGCAGATCGGGGAAAGGGGACACTGAAGCTTTCTTT | CASSPRRSGKGDTEAFF
- | - | 13 | TRBJ1-2 | TRBV19 | TGTGCCAGTAGTTGGCAGCGTCACTATGGCTACACCTTC | CASSWQRHYGYTF
few | - | 16 | TRBJ2-3 | TRBV5-4 | TGTGCCAGCAGCCCGCCAACAGGGTCCGACACAGATACGCAGTATTTT | CASSPPTGSDTDTQYF
- | TRBD1 | 17 | TRBJ1-5 | TRBV15 | TGTGCCACCAGCAGAGATTACGACAGGGAAGACAATCAGCCCCAGCATTTT | CATSRDYDREDNQPQHF
- | - | 13 | TRBJ1-1 | TRBV27 | TGTGCCAGCAGTTTTACGGGGAACACTGAAGCTTTCTTT | CASSFTGNTEAFF
- | - | 14 | TRBJ2-7 | TRBV9 | TGTGCCAGCAGCGTAGGAAGGGTATCCTACGAGCAGTACTTC | CASSVGRVSYEQYF
- | - | 12 | TRBJ1-6 | TRBV15 | TGTGCCACCAGCCCTGGACCTTCACCCCTCCACTTT | CATSPGPSPLHF
- | - | 17 | TRBJ1-1 | TRBV6-4 | TGTGCCAGAATGGAAGAGGCAGTCCGATGGAGGAACACTGAAGCTTTCTTT | CARMEEAVRWRNTEAFF
- | - | 17 | TRBJ1-2 | TRBV19 | TGTGCCAGTACCCCACCCCGCAGGGGCCAGCGGCACGATGGCTACACCTTC | CASTPPRRGQRHDGYTF
- | - | 15 | TRBJ2-4 | TRBV6-4 | TGTGCCAGCAGTCGCAGACAGATAGCCAAAAACATTCAGTACTTC | CASSRRQIAKNIQYF
- | - | 14 | TRBJ1-1 | TRBV9 | TGTGCCAGCAGCGTAGAGGGGGGAGGGACTGAAGCTTTCTTT | CASSVEGGGTEAFF
- | - | 13 | TRBJ1-1 | TRBV6-5 | TGTGCCAGCAGCACGGGGGCGTACACTGAAGCTTTCTTT | CASSTGAYTEAFF
- | TRBD1 | 15 | TRBJ2-7 | TRBV14 | TGTGCCAGCAGCCTCCCGGGACAGGGCCACTACGAGCAGTACTTC | CASSLPGQGHYEQYF
- | - | 15 | TRBJ2-1 | TRBV9 | TGTGCCAGCAGAAAGGGACCGAACTCCTACAATGAGCAGTTCTTC | CASRKGPNSYNEQFF
- | - | 14 | TRBJ1-2 | TRBV19 | TGTGCCAGTAGTATAATGGACAGCGACTATGGCTACACCTTC | CASSIMDSDYGYTF
- | TRBD1 | 11 | TRBJ2-7 | TRBV27 | TGTGCCAGCCGTCCCGACAGGGCCTCCATCTTC | CASRPDRASIF
- | - | 14 | TRBJ1-1 | TRBV6-5 | TGTGCCAGCAGTTACTCGACGGCTAACACTGAAGCTTTCTTT | CASSYSTANTEAFF
- | - | 13 | TRBJ1-2 | TRBV6-5 | TGTGCCAGCAGTCCTCTGAGGGTTTATGGCTACACCTTC | CASSPLRVYGYTF
- | TRBD2 | 14 | TRBJ2-7 | TRBV18 | TGTGCCAGCTCACCAGGGGGGGGATCCTACGAGCAGTACTTC | CASSPGGGSYEQYF
once | TRBD1 | 16 | TRBJ2-1 | TRBV9 | TGTGCCAGCAGCTCACCTTGGGGGACAGGGGATAATGAGCAGTTCTTC | CASSSPWGTGDNEQFF
- | - | 15 | TRBJ1-4 | TRBV4-1 | TGCGCCAGCAGCCAAGATAGCCCAACTAATGAAAAACTGTTTTTT | CASSQDSPTNEKLFF
- | - | 14 | TRBJ2-7 | TRBV2 | TGTGCCAGCAGTGAGGGGCGGGGTTCAAGCGAGCAGTACTTC | CASSEGRGSSEQYF